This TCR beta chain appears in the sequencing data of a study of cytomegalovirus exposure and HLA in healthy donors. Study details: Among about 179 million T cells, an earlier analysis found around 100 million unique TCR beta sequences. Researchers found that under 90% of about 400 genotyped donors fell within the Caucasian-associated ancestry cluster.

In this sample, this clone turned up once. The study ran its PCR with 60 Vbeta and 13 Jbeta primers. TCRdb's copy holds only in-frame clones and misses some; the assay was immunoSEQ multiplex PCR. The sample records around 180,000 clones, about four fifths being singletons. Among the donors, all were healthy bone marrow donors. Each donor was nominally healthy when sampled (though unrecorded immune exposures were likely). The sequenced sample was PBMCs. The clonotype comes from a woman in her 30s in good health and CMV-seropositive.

The CDR3 loop reads CASSAYRANTGELFF. The CDR3 DNA is TGTGCCAGCAGCGCATACCGCGCGAACACCGGGGAGCTGTTTTTT. The gene calls are TRBV9 and TRBJ2-2; D ambiguous. Germline V gene lookup returns CDR1 SGDLS and CDR2 YYNGEE. V was shortened by 3 bases and J by 0 bases, with 9 bases between the two germline ends. The CDR3 is made up of 15 amino acids. Looking up the rest from reference TRBV9 and TRBJ2-2 gives the full variable domain: DSGVTQTPKHLITATGQRVTLRCSPRSGDLSVYWYQQSLDQGLQFLIQYYNGEERAKGNILERFSAQQFPDLHSELNLSSLELGDSALYFCASSAYRANTGELFFGEGSRLTVL.